A selection of T cell receptor beta chains follows, all from one sample in a study of control samples from healthy donors and cancer patients. Profiling relied on immunoSEQ multiplex PCR, and the TCRdb table lists in-frame clones only, not all of them. The sample includes under 300,000 clones, more than 65% of them seen just once. Material: PBMCs. These receptors all come from a woman aged 55-75 years with lung cancer. CDR3s include the opening cysteine and the closing phenylalanine or tryptophan. The order of the fields is V gene, J gene, clone size, CDR3 protein. The size entry is marked missing in some rows and otherwise reads once, few, many or a size class.

v_gene: TRBV28; j_gene: TRBJ1-1; abundance: NA; CDR3aa: CASSKGGRTEAFF
v_gene: TRBV27; j_gene: TRBJ2-7; abundance: NA; CDR3aa: CASSSLAGSFHEQYF
v_gene: TRBV11-3; j_gene: TRBJ2-3; abundance: NA; CDR3aa: CASSLTGDTDTQYF
v_gene: TRBV19; j_gene: TRBJ2-1; abundance: NA; CDR3aa: CASSVGYYNEQFF
v_gene: TRBV5-5; j_gene: TRBJ1-1; abundance: NA; CDR3aa: CASSSTGVATEAFF
v_gene: TRBV6-6; j_gene: TRBJ2-1; abundance: once; CDR3aa: CASSTGINEQFF
v_gene: TRBV2; j_gene: TRBJ1-6; abundance: NA; CDR3aa: CASRGQGVINSPLHF
v_gene: TRBV19; j_gene: TRBJ2-2; abundance: NA; CDR3aa: CASMGTAFIGELFF
v_gene: TRBV4-1; j_gene: TRBJ1-3; abundance: NA; CDR3aa: CASSQGIGAGGRNTIYF
v_gene: TRBV5-1; j_gene: TRBJ2-2; abundance: NA; CDR3aa: CASSSGVPGTGELFF
v_gene: TRBV18; j_gene: TRBJ1-5; abundance: NA; CDR3aa: CASSLLSPGDSNQPQHF
v_gene: TRBV28; j_gene: TRBJ1-2; abundance: NA; CDR3aa: CASSSLSGQPYGYTF
v_gene: TRBV11-2; j_gene: TRBJ2-6; abundance: NA; CDR3aa: CASSRVSGANVLTF
v_gene: TRBV16; j_gene: TRBJ1-1; abundance: NA; CDR3aa: CASSQSYLLMNTEAFF
v_gene: TRBV6-5; j_gene: TRBJ1-4; abundance: NA; CDR3aa: CASTRGGRNEKLFF
v_gene: TRBV15; j_gene: TRBJ2-2; abundance: NA; CDR3aa: CATSILRDTGELFF
v_gene: TRBV16; j_gene: TRBJ1-1; abundance: NA; CDR3aa: CASSYDSNTEAFF
v_gene: TRBV19; j_gene: TRBJ1-4; abundance: NA; CDR3aa: CASSTTGRVPSNEKLFF
v_gene: TRBV7-9; j_gene: TRBJ2-1; abundance: few; CDR3aa: CASSFPGTVLGEQFF
v_gene: TRBV7-9; j_gene: TRBJ2-2; abundance: NA; CDR3aa: CASSLSWAGELFF
v_gene: TRBV19; j_gene: TRBJ2-1; abundance: NA; CDR3aa: CASSRYIEQFF
v_gene: TRBV23-1; j_gene: TRBJ1-2; abundance: few; CDR3aa: CASSPLIYGYTF
v_gene: TRBV3-1/TRBV3-2; j_gene: TRBJ2-1; abundance: NA; CDR3aa: CASRPSSAGGPNEQFF
v_gene: TRBV13; j_gene: TRBJ1-1; abundance: NA; CDR3aa: CASSSATIVNTEAFF
v_gene: TRBV6-5; j_gene: TRBJ1-4; abundance: NA; CDR3aa: CASTLRPAGGEKLFF
v_gene: TRBV28; j_gene: TRBJ1-5; abundance: once; CDR3aa: CASSLLAGLRSNQPQHF
v_gene: TRBV3-1/TRBV3-2; j_gene: TRBJ1-1; abundance: NA; CDR3aa: CASSQDLGYTEAFF
v_gene: TRBV19; j_gene: TRBJ2-4; abundance: NA; CDR3aa: CASTNRGFAEAGNIQYF
v_gene: TRBV12-3/TRBV12-4; j_gene: TRBJ1-1; abundance: once; CDR3aa: CASSESDATEAFF
v_gene: TRBV7-8; j_gene: TRBJ2-1; abundance: NA; CDR3aa: CASSWGTAENYNEQFF
v_gene: TRBV9; j_gene: TRBJ1-6; abundance: NA; CDR3aa: CASSTRNSPLHF
v_gene: TRBV28; j_gene: TRBJ2-1; abundance: NA; CDR3aa: CASSFRPSGYNEQFF
v_gene: TRBV27; j_gene: TRBJ2-7; abundance: NA; CDR3aa: CASSLRQPGGEQYF
v_gene: TRBV30; j_gene: TRBJ1-2; abundance: NA; CDR3aa: CAWSEPKGRIFYGYTF
v_gene: TRBV6-7; j_gene: TRBJ1-2; abundance: NA; CDR3aa: CASSYRFPPGF
v_gene: TRBV5-4; j_gene: TRBJ2-2; abundance: NA; CDR3aa: CASSLAGPTGELFF
v_gene: TRBV2; j_gene: TRBJ1-2; abundance: NA; CDR3aa: CASTGTGGGNYGYTF
v_gene: TRBV4-1; j_gene: TRBJ1-2; abundance: NA; CDR3aa: CASSQDQEANYGYTF
v_gene: TRBV7-3; j_gene: TRBJ1-4; abundance: NA; CDR3aa: CASSPGTGNEKLFF
v_gene: TRBV3-1/TRBV3-2; j_gene: TRBJ1-4; abundance: NA; CDR3aa: CASSPTNEKLFF
v_gene: TRBV24-1; j_gene: TRBJ1-2; abundance: NA; CDR3aa: CATSESGTGHYGYTF
v_gene: TRBV18; j_gene: TRBJ2-3; abundance: once; CDR3aa: CASSPPARTEDTQYF
v_gene: TRBV14; j_gene: TRBJ2-1; abundance: NA; CDR3aa: CASSHNNEQFF
v_gene: TRBV3-1/TRBV3-2; j_gene: TRBJ2-3; abundance: NA; CDR3aa: CASSQSPASTDTQYF
v_gene: TRBV7-7; j_gene: TRBJ2-2; abundance: NA; CDR3aa: CASSLDSTGELFF
v_gene: TRBV6-5; j_gene: TRBJ2-7; abundance: NA; CDR3aa: CASRVRETYEQYF
v_gene: TRBV7-9; j_gene: TRBJ2-3; abundance: NA; CDR3aa: CASSLDGGGGDTQYF
v_gene: TRBV5-1; j_gene: TRBJ2-1; abundance: NA; CDR3aa: CASSLTSGSVTYNEQFF
v_gene: TRBV10-3; j_gene: TRBJ2-7; abundance: NA; CDR3aa: CAISERAQAEQYF
v_gene: TRBV5-8; j_gene: TRBJ2-1; abundance: NA; CDR3aa: CASSLLNPNEQFF
v_gene: TRBV5-4; j_gene: TRBJ2-6; abundance: NA; CDR3aa: CASSSRTGVLIGANVLTF